One and the same sample provided the 20 T cell receptor beta chains below, sequenced in a study of memory CD4+ T cells and cytomegalovirus serostatus. Single viable CD3+CD4+CD8-CD45RO+ cells were sorted as the memory CD4+ T cells. Produced via immunoSEQ multiplex PCR; TCRdb's table is partial and in-frame only. The sample yields about 64,000 clones, approximately 77% seen once. Sequenced material: memory CD4+ T cells from blood. The receptors derive from an adult in good health and CMV-seronegative.

This clone was detected many times. CDR3 DNA sequence: TGTGCCAGCAGCTTAATGGGGACAGCAAGCAATTCACCCCTCCACTTT. Translated: CASSLMGTASNSPLHF. V usage is TRBV7-3 and J usage is TRBJ1-6, with 7 bases matching TRBD1. The V gene end was trimmed by 1 base and the J gene end by 7 bases; junction bases not matched to a gene: 7. The length of the CDR3 is 16 residues. Germline V gives CDR1 SGHTA, CDR2 FQGTGA.

The chain links TRBV30 to TRBJ1-6; D is perhaps TRBD1 (5 bases). V lost 0 bases and J lost 0, with 12 bases in between. The CDR3 has 17 amino acids. Germline loops: CDR1 GTSNPN, CDR2 SVGIG (reference sequence). CDR3 in DNA: TGTGCCTGGAGTGTAGCCGGGGCGTTCTCCTATAATTCACCCCTCCACTTT. Its translation is CAWSVAGAFSYNSPLHF.

The chain employs TRBV7-2 and TRBJ1-1; D gene unclear. The CDR3 consists of 13 residues. The V gene's germline CDR1 is SGHTA and CDR2 FQGNSA. The germline V and J ends were trimmed by 1 base and 2 bases, with 5 bases remaining between them. For the CDR3, the DNA is TGTGCCAGCAGCTTAGACTACAACACTGAAGCTTTCTTT. Its protein product is CASSLDYNTEAFF.

This chain connects TRBV5-4 to TRBJ1-3; D possibly corresponds to TRBD1 (5 bases). The CDR3 extends over 15 amino acids. Trimming took 2 bases from V and 0 from J, leaving 9 bases between them. Germline assignment: CDR1 SGHNT and CDR2 YYREEE (reference sequence). CDR3 nucleotides: TGTGCCAGCAGCTTTGACAGATACTCTGGAAACACCATATATTTT. Amino acids: CASSFDRYSGNTIYF.

This clone was recorded a few times. This chain joins TRBV10-2 and TRBJ1-2, with a weak D call TRBD1 (5 bases). The ends were cut back, 6 bases at V and 8 bases at J, with 25 bases in the middle. Germline CDR1 reads WSHSY; CDR2 reads SAAADI. The CDR3 has 16 amino acids. The CDR3 DNA reads as TGCGCCAGCAGAAGGACGGGTTCAGGGAAAGGTACGGGCTACACCTTC. Translation: CASRRTGSGKGTGYTF.

The chain is built from TRBV7-6 and TRBJ1-4, with 9 positions matching TRBD1. The germline gives CDR1 SGHVS, CDR2 FNYEAQ. CDR3 length equals 14 residues. The V and J ends lost 5 bases and 8 bases, in that order; junction bases with no gene match: 6. CDR3 in DNA: TGTGCCAGCAGCCAAGGGACAGGGAGGGAAAAACTGTTTTTT. This translates into CASSQGTGREKLFF.

The chain has TRBV19 and TRBJ1-2, with 8 bases that match TRBD1. Germline lookup yields CDR1 LNHDA and CDR2 SQIVND (reference sequence). The length of the CDR3 is 14 residues. V shed 6 bases, J shed 6 bases, and the junction held 9 bases outside the gene matches. CDR3 amino acids: CASRDRGGGNGYTF. The CDR3 DNA is TGTGCCAGTAGAGACAGGGGAGGTGGAAATGGCTACACCTTC.

The rearrangement uses TRBV28 and TRBJ2-4; 8 nucleotides agree with TRBD1. This CDR3 region has 15 residues. Germline assignment: CDR1 MDHEN and CDR2 SYDVKM. The ends lost 2 bases at V and 5 bases at J; junction bases unmatched: 5. This chain's CDR3 is CASSLRTGWQNIQYF. The CDR3 DNA is TGTGCCAGCAGTTTACGGACAGGGTGGCAAAACATTCAGTACTTC. Using reference TRBV28 and TRBJ2-4 for the parts outside the CDR3, the full variable domain is DVKVTQSSRYLVKRTGEKVFLECVQDMDHENMFWYRQDPGLGLRLIYFSYDVKMKEKGDIPEGYSVSREKKERFSLILESASTNQTSMYLCASSLRTGWQNIQYFGAGTRLSVL.

The rearrangement joins TRBV5-1 to TRBJ1-4, with D possibly matching TRBD1 (5 bases). The V and J ends lost 1 base and 5 bases respectively, with 9 bases between them. The CDR3 runs 14 residues. The germline gives CDR1 SGHRS, CDR2 YFSETQ. CDR3 loop: CASSLTTDNEKLFF. Written as DNA, the CDR3 is TGCGCCAGCAGCTTGACGACAGACAATGAAAAACTGTTTTTT.

This rearrangement joins TRBV4-3 to TRBJ2-4; 13 nucleotides line up with TRBD2. V shed 0 bases and J 8 bases; nucleotides not matched to a gene: 4. Germline CDR1 reads LGHNA; CDR2 reads YSLEER. CDR3 size: 16 residues. DNA of the CDR3: TGCGCCAGCAGCCAAGAACTAGCGGGAGGGCCGGACATTCAGTACTTC. Amino acid sequence: CASSQELAGGPDIQYF.

V usage is TRBV11-1 and J usage is TRBJ2-7; D is perhaps TRBD2 (6 bases). This CDR3 contains 15 residues. V was trimmed by 6 bases and J by 0 bases, leaving 15 bases between them. Germline CDR1 SGHAT, CDR2 FQDESV (reference sequence). CDR3 region: CASSGGGASSYEQYF. The CDR3 DNA reads as TGTGCCAGCAGTGGAGGAGGGGCTAGCTCCTACGAGCAGTACTTC.

The chain employs TRBV2 and TRBJ1-4; no reliable D call. This CDR3 is 12 amino acids long. The ends were cut back, 1 base at V and 7 bases at J, with 4 bases in the middle. The V gene's germline CDR1 is SNHLY and CDR2 FYNNEI. In nucleotides, the CDR3 is TGTGCCAGCAGTGAAGAGGGTGAAAAACTGTTTTTT. Its protein is CASSEEGEKLFF.

The chain links TRBV4-2 to TRBJ1-2; D unclear. Germline-derived CDR1 and CDR2 are LGHNA and YNFKEQ. The CDR3 contains 13 residues. Trimming shortened V by 0 bases and J by 9 bases, and 11 bases separated the two germline ends. Written as DNA, the CDR3 is TGTGCCAGCAGCCAAGATCTTGCAGAGAGCTACACCTTC. It codes for CASSQDLAESYTF.

V gene TRBV4-1 combines with J gene TRBJ2-1, with 11 bases matching TRBD2. The CDR3 contains 15 residues. In germline, CDR1 is MGHRA, CDR2 YSYEKL. With 5 bases clipped from V and 2 bases from J, the junction kept 2 bases outside the gene matches. The CDR3 loop reads CASSFSGGAYNEQFF. DNA of the CDR3: TGCGCCAGCAGCTTTAGCGGGGGGGCCTACAATGAGCAGTTCTTC.

J is TRBJ1-1 and V is TRBV6-6; TRBD1 matches at 7 bases. V was clipped by 4 bases and J by 3 bases; unmatched bases: 5. Germline CDR1 reads MNHNY; CDR2 reads SVGAGI (reference sequence). The CDR3 is made up of 14 amino acids. The CDR3 DNA is TGTGCCAGCAGTTCGACAGGGAGGGACACTGAAGCTTTCTTT. Encoded protein: CASSSTGRDTEAFF.

This sequence joins TRBV5-1 and TRBJ1-1, with TRBD1 identical over 8 bases. CDR3 length equals 13 residues. The J segment lost 7 bases and the V segment lost 4 bases, leaving 6 bases of the junction unmatched. Germline V CDR1 and CDR2: SGHRS, YFSETQ. The DNA of the CDR3 is TGCGCCAGCAGCGGAGACAGGGGACATGAAGCTTTCTTT. Translated: CASSGDRGHEAFF.

The chain couples TRBV7-3 to TRBJ2-6, with D perhaps TRBD2 (5 bases). The V and J ends lost 5 bases and 7 bases respectively, with 12 bases between them. Germline loops: CDR1 SGHTA, CDR2 FQGTGA. This CDR3 comprises 14 residues. The CDR3 nucleotides read TGTGCCAGCAGCGTCGCGGGTACAGCCAACGTCCTGACTTTC. Protein product: CASSVAGTANVLTF. Full variable domain (remainder filled in from reference TRBV7-3 and TRBJ2-6): GAGVSQTPSNKVTEKGKYVELRCDPISGHTALYWYRQSLGQGPEFLIYFQGTGAADDSGLPNDRFFAVRPEGSVSTLKIQRTERGDSAVYLCASSVAGTANVLTFGAGSRLTVL.

The chain joins TRBV5-1 to TRBJ2-2, with D perhaps TRBD1 (6 bases). CDR1 and CDR2 from the germline V gene are SGHRS and YFSETQ. With 0 bases removed from V and 3 bases from J, the gap between germline ends came to 9 bases. This CDR3 comprises 15 residues. The DNA of the CDR3 is TGCGCCAGCAGCTTGGGGAACAGGGACACCGGGGAGCTGTTTTTT. It translates to CASSLGNRDTGELFF.

This clone has just one count. V usage is TRBV5-6 and J usage is TRBJ2-3; 10 nucleotides line up with TRBD2. J gave up 4 bases and V 2 bases, and 1 base lay outside the gene matches. The germline V gene encodes CDR1 SGHDT and CDR2 YYEEEE. The CDR3 totals 14 residues. The CDR3 spells CASSFSGRPDTQYF. The CDR3 DNA reads as TGTGCCAGCAGCTTTAGCGGGAGGCCAGATACGCAGTATTTT.

This clone was counted a single time. The CDR3 protein is CASTMGLAGPDTQYF. The CDR3 DNA reads as TGTGCCAGCACTATGGGACTAGCGGGACCAGATACGCAGTATTTT. V is TRBV2 and J is TRBJ2-3; 13 bases fit TRBD2. The CDR3 is 15 residues long. The germline gives CDR1 SNHLY, CDR2 FYNNEI. After removal of 7 bases from V and 4 bases from J, the junction contained 5 bases not matched to a gene.